The sequence of this T cell receptor (beta chain) was determined in a study of T cell responses to AZD1222 COVID-19 vaccine. Study-level results: In all cases, repertoires were sampled only after the peak T cell response. Baseline testing showed seropositivity in only six AZD1222 recipients.

The CDR3 spans 17 residues. The V gene end was trimmed by 2 bases and the J gene end by 1 base; junction bases not matched to a gene: 10. From germline, CDR1 is SEHNR and CDR2 FQNEAQ (reference sequence). About this clone: Its antigen is not known.

The protocol was immunoSEQ multiplex PCR, while the TCRdb copy is restricted to in-frame clones and leaves out a portion. The sample records about 150,000 clones, about 89% being singletons. This sequence originates from an adult in good health. The chain joins TRBV7-9 to TRBJ1-2; 7 nucleotides line up with TRBD1. The sample was peripheral blood, taken on day 0 of AZD1222 vaccination. CDR3 region: CASSLLSVRDSNYGYTF. CDR3 DNA: TGTGCCAGCAGCTTACTGAGTGTGAGGGACAGTAACTATGGCTACACCTTC.